The next 29 T cell receptor beta chains were all read from a single sample in a study of cytomegalovirus exposure and HLA in healthy donors. Here immunoSEQ multiplex PCR was the method, and the copy in TCRdb shows in-frame clones only, minus some. Counted here are hundreds of thousands of clones, approximately 88% occurring once; the ten biggest clones make up around 15%. The sequenced sample was PBMCs. These receptors came from a woman under 40 in good health and CMV-seropositive.

This clone was found once. The chain joins TRBV7-8 to TRBJ2-2; 9 positions agree with TRBD2. V shed 1 base, J shed 4 bases, and the junction held 1 base outside the gene matches. CDR3 length equals 15 residues. The V gene's germline CDR1 is SGHVS and CDR2 FQNEAQ. The CDR3: CASSLVSGSTGELFF. The CDR3 nucleotides read TGTGCCAGCAGCTTAGTTAGCGGGAGCACCGGGGAGCTGTTTTTT.

This clone has only one observation. V usage is TRBV6-5 and J usage is TRBJ1-1; D not certain. Germline V CDR1 and CDR2: MNHEY, SVGAGI. Trimming left V 1 base short and J 4 bases short, with 7 bases between. The CDR3 sequence is 13 residues long. CDR3 amino acids: CASSYFLGTEAFF. CDR3 nucleotides: TGTGCCAGCAGTTACTTCCTGGGCACTGAAGCTTTCTTT.

The chain has TRBV28 and TRBJ1-2, with TRBD1 matching 9 bases. CDR1 is MDHEN, CDR2 SYDVKM, per germline. The V segment lost 5 bases and the J segment 8 bases; nucleotides outside the gene matches: 9. The length of the CDR3 is 14 residues. The CDR3 coding sequence is TGTGCCAGCAGTACGGGACAGGGAACGGGAGGCTACACCTTC. It is translated as CASSTGQGTGGYTF.

The chain joins TRBV27 to TRBJ1-2; no clear D gene. CDR3 size: 13 residues. The germline V and J ends were trimmed by 2 bases and 1 base, with 5 bases remaining between them. Germline loops: CDR1 MNHEY, CDR2 SMNVEV (reference sequence). CDR3 DNA: TGTGCCAGCAGTTTACGGATTAACTATGGCTACACCTTC. It codes for CASSLRINYGYTF.

This chain joins TRBV6-5 and TRBJ2-7; possibly TRBD1 or TRBD2 for D (5 bases each). Germline CDR1 and CDR2: MNHEY and SVGAGI. V was clipped by 8 bases and J by 3 bases, with 20 bases between them. The CDR3 runs 15 residues. The CDR3 spells CASLGRTYGYYEQYF. CDR3 nucleotides: TGTGCCAGCTTGGGACGGACATACGGCTACTACGAGCAGTACTTC.

The chain joins TRBV7-2 to TRBJ2-7; D is perhaps TRBD1 or TRBD2 (7 bases each). V lost 0 bases and J lost 4, with 22 bases in between. Germline V lookup: CDR1 SGHTA, CDR2 FQGNSA. The CDR3 has 18 amino acids. The CDR3 nucleotides are TGTGCCAGCAGCTTAGCCCTAGGGGAGGGGACAGTAAAGTACGAGCAGTACTTC. This translates into CASSLALGEGTVKYEQYF.

The sample holds one count of this clone. V and J are TRBV27 and TRBJ1-4; D is uncertain. Germline CDR1 and CDR2: MNHEY and SMNVEV (reference sequence). With 6 bases removed from V and 8 bases from J, the gap between germline ends came to 10 bases. This CDR3 contains 12 residues. The CDR3 spells CASSGRGEKLFF. The CDR3 DNA sequence: TGTGCCAGCAGCGGCCGAGGGGAAAAACTGTTTTTT. The full variable domain, in which reference TRBV27 and TRBJ1-4 provide the parts outside the CDR3, is EAQVTQNPRYLITVTGKKLTVTCSQNMNHEYMSWYRQDPGLGLRQIYYSMNVEVTDKGDVPEGYKVSRKEKRNFPLILESPSPNQTSLYFCASSGRGEKLFFGSGTQLSVL.

The chain recombines TRBV29-1 with TRBJ1-2; no firm D call. Germline CDR1 SQVTM, CDR2 ANQGSEA. Trimming stripped 4 bases from V and 6 bases from J, with 15 bases between. The CDR3 contains 13 residues. Here the CDR3 reads CSVGARTPNGYTF. For the CDR3, the DNA is TGCAGCGTTGGAGCTCGGACGCCGAATGGCTACACCTTC.

The rearrangement joins TRBV28 to TRBJ2-1; 7 bases are a match to TRBD2. This CDR3 has 15 residues. V was clipped by 5 bases and J by 4 bases; unmatched bases: 8. CDR1 is MDHEN and CDR2 is SYDVKM in the germline V gene. The CDR3 nucleotides read TGTGCCAGCAGTGCGAGCGGGAACGATTACAATGAGCAGTTCTTC. This sequence encodes CASSASGNDYNEQFF.

The rearrangement links TRBV6-1 to TRBJ1-2; 8 bases agree with TRBD1. V dropped 6 bases and J dropped 8; count of bases not matched to a gene: 8. The CDR3 is made up of 13 amino acids. The germline V gene encodes CDR1 MNHNS and CDR2 SASEGT. CDR3 DNA: TGTGCCAGCAGGAGTGACAGGGGTAGGGGCTACACCTTC. This sequence encodes CASRSDRGRGYTF.

This rearrangement joins TRBV6-1 to TRBJ2-7, with TRBD1 identical over 7 bases. CDR3 length equals 15 residues. V lost 1 base to trimming and J lost 4 bases; unmatched junction nucleotides: 7. Germline CDR1 is MNHNS and CDR2 is SASEGT. CDR3 nucleotide sequence: TGTGCCAGCAGTGAAGGCGAGGGGGCGGGTTACGAGCAGTACTTC. This gives the protein CASSEGEGAGYEQYF.

V gene TRBV9 combines with J gene TRBJ1-2; the D gene is possibly TRBD1 (6 bases). The CDR3 loop spans 14 amino acids. Per germline, CDR1 SGDLS and CDR2 YYNGEE. V lost 4 bases and J 3 bases, leaving 13 bases between the germline ends. The CDR3 nucleotides read TGTGCCAGCAGCATTAGGACAGATCACTATGGCTACACCTTC. Protein sequence: CASSIRTDHYGYTF. The full variable domain, with the rest looked up from reference TRBV9 and TRBJ1-2, is DSGVTQTPKHLITATGQRVTLRCSPRSGDLSVYWYQQSLDQGLQFLIQYYNGEERAKGNILERFSAQQFPDLHSELNLSSLELGDSALYFCASSIRTDHYGYTFGSGTRLTVV.

This clone was seen only once. This sequence joins TRBV30 and TRBJ1-2, with D possibly matching TRBD1 (5 bases). Between the trimmed V and J ends, which lost 5 bases and 8 bases, there was a span of 15 bases. Germline CDR1 GTSNPN, CDR2 SVGIG (reference sequence). The CDR3 consists of 12 residues. The CDR3 here is CAWYRLALGYTF. CDR3 bases: TGTGCCTGGTACAGGTTAGCTTTAGGCTACACCTTC.

The chain carries TRBV11-3 and TRBJ2-1, with D possibly matching TRBD2 (6 bases). The CDR3 loop spans 16 amino acids. V was pared by 0 bases and J by 5 bases, with 14 bases between. Germline loops: CDR1 SGHNT, CDR2 YENEEA. The CDR3 sequence is CASSLELGGKDNEQFF. The CDR3 DNA sequence: TGTGCCAGCAGCTTAGAACTGGGAGGTAAGGACAATGAGCAGTTCTTC.

This rearrangement joins TRBV5-1 to TRBJ2-1, with a possible D match to TRBD2 (6 bases). Germline assignment: CDR1 SGHRS and CDR2 YFSETQ. Trimming shortened V by 0 bases and J by 9 bases, and 7 bases separated the two germline ends. The CDR3 contains 12 residues. The chain's CDR3 is CASSLGGGEQFF. In nucleotides, the CDR3 is TGCGCCAGCAGCTTGGGGGGAGGTGAGCAGTTCTTC.

V usage is TRBV4-1 and J usage is TRBJ2-1; D is perhaps TRBD1 or TRBD2 (5 bases each). The germline V gene has CDR1 MGHRA and CDR2 YSYEKL. The germline V and J ends were trimmed by 1 base and 5 bases, with 9 bases remaining between them. This CDR3 spans 14 amino acids. The CDR3 protein is CASSQVQGDNEQFF. The CDR3 nucleotides are TGCGCCAGCAGCCAAGTCCAGGGAGACAATGAGCAGTTCTTC.

The J gene is TRBJ1-2, the V gene TRBV2; 7 bases are a match to TRBD1. This CDR3 is built from 15 residues. Germline values: CDR1 SNHLY, CDR2 FYNNEI. V lost 4 bases, J lost 5 bases, and 10 bases stayed unmatched. CDR3 in DNA: TGTGCCAGCAGTGCGTCCCGTGCAGGGGGTTATGGCTACACCTTC. Translating gives CASSASRAGGYGYTF.

J is TRBJ1-2 and V is TRBV4-1; 7 bases match TRBD1. The CDR3 has 15 residues. V trimming: 0 bases; J trimming: 7 bases; junction bases outside the gene matches: 8. Germline CDR1 and CDR2: MGHRA and YSYEKL. Here the CDR3 DNA reads TGCGCCAGCAGCCAAGATCTGGGGCAGGGGGGTGGCTACACCTTC. It codes for CASSQDLGQGGGYTF.

The rearrangement links TRBV28 to TRBJ1-2; D is unclear. The CDR3 runs 12 residues. CDR1 is MDHEN, CDR2 SYDVKM, per germline. Deletions cut 6 bases from V and 4 bases from J, with 9 bases between. The CDR3 DNA reads TGTGCCAGCAGCCCCCCTTCCTATGGCTACACCTTC. Protein product: CASSPPSYGYTF.

The chain couples TRBV6-6 to TRBJ2-5, with D possibly TRBD1 on 6 matching bases. This CDR3 contains 15 residues. With 8 bases removed from V and 5 bases from J, the gap between germline ends came to 21 bases. Germline CDR1 and CDR2: MNHNY and SVGAGI (reference sequence). This chain's CDR3 is CASCSGAGERETQYF. CDR3 nucleotides: TGTGCCAGCTGCTCCGGGGCAGGGGAGAGGGAGACCCAGTACTTC.

The chain recombines TRBV5-1 with TRBJ2-2; D might be TRBD1 (6 bases). V gave up 4 bases and J gave up 7 bases, with 14 bases separating them. The CDR3 is made up of 14 amino acids. Per the germline V gene, CDR1 is SGHRS and CDR2 is YFSETQ. CDR3 loop: CASSQGRGGGELFF. The CDR3 DNA reads as TGCGCCAGCAGCCAGGGGCGAGGGGGCGGGGAGCTGTTTTTT.

The chain couples TRBV29-1 to TRBJ2-2; TRBD2 matches at 9 bases. This CDR3 region has 14 residues. Germline loops: CDR1 SQVTM, CDR2 ANQGSEA. Unmatched junction bases numbered 6, after V lost 7 bases and J lost 3 bases. The CDR3 nucleotides are TGCAGCGCCTCTAGCGGGGTTTACACCGGGGAGCTGTTTTTT. Amino acids: CSASSGVYTGELFF.

This clone was observed a handful of times. The DNA for the CDR3 is TGTGCCAGCAGCTTATACAGGACTAATGAAAAACTGTTTTTT. It specifies CASSLYRTNEKLFF. This chain connects TRBV7-3 to TRBJ1-4; TRBD1 might be the D (5 bases). Germline CDR1 is SGHTA and CDR2 is FQGTGA. V was pared by 2 bases and J by 2 bases, with 6 bases between. CDR3 length: 14 residues.

V is TRBV6-1 and J is TRBJ2-1; D uncertain. Between the trimmed V and J ends, which lost 10 bases and 4 bases, there was a span of 8 bases. The CDR3 covers 11 residues. Germline CDR1 MNHNS, CDR2 SASEGT. CDR3 in amino acids: CAITGYNEQFF. The CDR3 DNA is TGTGCCATCACCGGATACAATGAGCAGTTCTTC.

V usage is TRBV5-1 and J usage is TRBJ2-3, with 10 bases that match TRBD2. CDR1 and CDR2 (germline): SGHRS, YFSETQ. Trimming cost V 1 base and J 4 bases; bases outside gene matches: 9. The CDR3 loop spans 17 amino acids. The CDR3 DNA is TGCGCCAGCAGCTTGCGACCTAGCGGGAGTATCGCAGATACGCAGTATTTT. Translation gives CASSLRPSGSIADTQYF.

By sample fraction, this clone is medium-sized. The rearrangement links TRBV6-4 to TRBJ2-1; the match to TRBD2 covers 12 bases. The CDR3 extends over 15 amino acids. Losses at the gene ends were 0 bases for V and 6 bases for J; bases not matched to a gene: 0. The germline V gene has CDR1 MRHNA and CDR2 SNTAGT. The CDR3 protein is CASSDSTSGSNEQFF. CDR3 nucleotides: TGTGCCAGCAGTGACTCGACTAGCGGGAGCAATGAGCAGTTCTTC.

The sample holds a few counts of this clone. V is TRBV5-5 and J is TRBJ1-2; tentatively, D is TRBD1 (6 bases). Germline CDR1 reads SGHKS; CDR2 reads YYEKEE (reference sequence). V gave up 1 base and J gave up 5 bases, with 9 bases separating them. CDR3 size: 13 residues. The CDR3 DNA sequence: TGTGCCAGCAGCTTGCTGCAGGGGTATGGCTACACCTTC. Translation: CASSLLQGYGYTF. The full variable domain, rest sourced from reference TRBV5-5 and TRBJ1-2, is DAGVTQSPTHLIKTRGQQVTLRCSPISGHKSVSWYQQVLGQGPQFIFQYYEKEERGRGNFPDRFSARQFPNYSSELNVNALLLGDSALYLCASSLLQGYGYTFGSGTRLTVV.

The genes are TRBV27 and TRBJ2-3, with TRBD2 matching 13 bases. V lost 3 bases and J lost 2; bases outside the gene matches: 2. Germline assignment: CDR1 MNHEY and CDR2 SMNVEV (reference sequence). The CDR3 has 16 amino acids. The CDR3 reads CASSLGLAGITDTQYF. The CDR3 nucleotides are TGTGCCAGCAGTTTGGGACTAGCGGGAATCACAGATACGCAGTATTTT.

The J gene is TRBJ2-2, the V gene TRBV4-2; perhaps D is TRBD1 or TRBD2 (7 bases each). Looked up from germline, CDR1 is LGHNA and CDR2 is YNFKEQ. This CDR3 has 15 amino acids. V lost 4 bases to trimming and J lost 4 bases, with 13 bases between them. The CDR3 loop is CASSRTGEGTGELFF. Here the CDR3 DNA reads TGTGCCAGCAGCCGTACAGGGGAGGGCACCGGGGAGCTGTTTTTT.